One sample yielded the 4 T cell receptor beta chains listed below, sequenced in a study of cytomegalovirus exposure and HLA in healthy donors (dated by TCRdb to about 2017). The protocol used for the library was the immunoSEQ multiplex PCR assay. For the multiplex PCR, a mixture combining 60 forward primers for TCR Vbeta segments and 13 reverse primers for TCR Jbeta segments was used. The source is immuneACCESS, and TCRdb retained only in-frame sequences with V and J called. Part of the clones is not carried over; for the studies checked, unresolved V genes explain less than half of this, and the remainder is unexplained. This sample holds about 110,000 clones; over 65% were observed only once. Together, the top ten hold 1.3% of the sample. Specimen: PBMCs. Every receptor here comes from a woman in her twenties or thirties in good health and CMV-seronegative.

The rearrangement joins TRBV28 to TRBJ1-2; D uncertain. With 5 bases removed from V and 4 bases from J, the gap between germline ends came to 11 bases. Germline V gives CDR1 MDHEN, CDR2 SYDVKM. There are 13 residues in the CDR3. CDR3 loop: CASSMRAGYGYTF. In DNA form, the CDR3 reads TGTGCCAGCAGTATGAGGGCCGGCTATGGCTACACCTTC.

The chain carries TRBV28 and TRBJ2-5, with TRBD1 matching 11 bases. With 5 bases clipped from V and 5 bases from J, the junction kept 13 bases outside the gene matches. Germline V gives CDR1 MDHEN, CDR2 SYDVKM. The CDR3 is made up of 17 amino acids. CDR3 bases: TGTGCCAGCAGTCCCTGGACATGGACAGGGGGCGAGGAGACCCAGTACTTC. Its protein is CASSPWTWTGGEETQYF.

V usage is TRBV19 and J usage is TRBJ1-4, with D unclear. Germline V CDR1 and CDR2: LNHDA, SQIVND (reference sequence). CDR3 length: 13 residues. V shed 5 bases and J shed 7 bases, with 11 bases lying between them. CDR3: CASSGWSTEKLFF. The CDR3 nucleotides are TGTGCCAGTAGTGGGTGGAGCACTGAAAAACTGTTTTTT.

The J gene is TRBJ2-7, the V gene TRBV10-3; D remains unclear. The CDR3 runs to 12 residues. Trimming pared 6 bases from V and 2 bases from J, leaving 8 bases between. The germline V gene has CDR1 ENHRY and CDR2 SYGVKD. CDR3 sequence (DNA): TGTGCCATCAGCGACGAGGCCTACGAGCAGTACTTC. This codes for CAISDEAYEQYF.